A selection of T cell receptor beta chains follows, all from one sample in a study of beta chain features in type 1 diabetes. Clones were sequenced by immunoSEQ multiplex PCR, and TCRdb holds only the in-frame ones, with some missing. In the table there are 240,000 or so clones, roughly 22% of which are singletons. Specimen: naive CD4+ T cells from blood. These receptors came from a woman between 35 and 50 years old with type 1 diabetes. The CDR3 runs from the conserved cysteine through the conserved F or W. Each record gives: CDR3 DNA, CDR3 protein, J gene, V gene, clone size, D gene. The D gene is left open where the match is weak. The listing skips clone size in some rows; elsewhere it reads once, few, many or a size class.

DNA: TGTGCCACCAGCAGAGATGAAGACAGGGCTGAAGCTTTCTTT
CDR3: CATSRDEDRAEAFF
J: TRBJ1-1
V: TRBV15
size: NA
D: TRBD1

DNA: TGTGCCAGCACCCTCCCCCAGTATAAGAAGCAGTTCTTC
CDR3: CASTLPQYKKQFF
J: TRBJ2-1
V: TRBV2
size: NA
D: NA

DNA: TGTGCCTGGAGTCACAGTTCCAATCAGCCCCAGCATTTT
CDR3: CAWSHSSNQPQHF
J: TRBJ1-5
V: TRBV30
size: NA
D: NA

DNA: TGTGCCTGCGTTCGGACAGCGAATTCCTACGAGCAGTACTTC
CDR3: CACVRTANSYEQYF
J: TRBJ2-7
V: TRBV30
size: NA
D: NA

DNA: TGCGCCAGCAGCTTGATCAGCAGGGCTGGCTACACCTTC
CDR3: CASSLISRAGYTF
J: TRBJ1-2
V: TRBV5-1
size: NA
D: NA

DNA: TGCGCCAGCAGCTCCGAGGGGGCACGACAAGAGACCCAGTACTTC
CDR3: CASSSEGARQETQYF
J: TRBJ2-5
V: TRBV5-1
size: NA
D: TRBD1

DNA: TGTGCCAGCAGTTCCCCAGGGGGGTATTTGGATGAGCAGTTCTTC
CDR3: CASSSPGGYLDEQFF
J: TRBJ2-1
V: TRBV28
size: few
D: NA

DNA: TGCGCCAGCAGCTTCAGACTAGCGGGAGGTTACAATGAGCAGTTCTTC
CDR3: CASSFRLAGGYNEQFF
J: TRBJ2-1
V: TRBV5-1
size: NA
D: TRBD2

DNA: TGTGCCAGCTCCTCCGGACACGGCAATCAGCCCCAGCATTTT
CDR3: CASSSGHGNQPQHF
J: TRBJ1-5
V: TRBV18
size: NA
D: NA

DNA: TGTGCCAGCAGCTTGCTGCCGGTGAATTCACCCCTCCACTTT
CDR3: CASSLLPVNSPLHF
J: TRBJ1-6
V: TRBV7-3
size: few
D: NA

DNA: TGTGCCTGGACTAGGACATCGGACACTGAAGCTTTCTTT
CDR3: CAWTRTSDTEAFF
J: TRBJ1-1
V: TRBV30
size: NA
D: NA

DNA: TGTGCCAGCAGTTACTCCGGGACAGGGAATCAGCCCCAGCATTTT
CDR3: CASSYSGTGNQPQHF
J: TRBJ1-5
V: TRBV6-6
size: few
D: TRBD1

DNA: TGCGCCAGCAGCCCCGCGGGCGGCTCCTACGAGCAGTACTTC
CDR3: CASSPAGGSYEQYF
J: TRBJ2-7
V: TRBV5-1
size: few
D: NA

DNA: TGCGCCAGCAGCCCGGCTCTTGACAGCATCTCCTACGAGCAGTACTTC
CDR3: CASSPALDSISYEQYF
J: TRBJ2-7
V: TRBV5-1
size: few
D: NA

DNA: TGTGCCAGTAGTCCTGGGCCGGGACTAGTGCTCTACAATGAGCAGTTCTTC
CDR3: CASSPGPGLVLYNEQFF
J: TRBJ2-1
V: TRBV19
size: few
D: TRBD2

DNA: TGTGCCAGCAGCACAGGGGGGAGCACTGAAGCTTTCTTT
CDR3: CASSTGGSTEAFF
J: TRBJ1-1
V: TRBV2
size: few
D: TRBD1

DNA: TGTGCCATCAGCGAACGGAAACAGAAAGAATACGAGCAGTACTTC
CDR3: CAISERKQKEYEQYF
J: TRBJ2-7
V: TRBV10-3
size: few
D: NA

DNA: TGCGCCAGCAGCGCCGCCAACACAGGGGATTCTGGCTACACCTTC
CDR3: CASSAANTGDSGYTF
J: TRBJ1-2
V: TRBV5-1
size: few
D: TRBD1

DNA: TGTGCCAGCTCACCACCGTTAATTGGAGAAAATCAGCCCCAGCATTTT
CDR3: CASSPPLIGENQPQHF
J: TRBJ1-5
V: TRBV18
size: NA
D: NA

DNA: TGTGCCAGCAGCTTAGCGACACACAGCTCCTACGAGCAGTACTTC
CDR3: CASSLATHSSYEQYF
J: TRBJ2-7
V: TRBV13
size: few
D: NA

DNA: TGCAGTGCGCAGGGGGCGGAGACCCAGTACTTC
CDR3: CSAQGAETQYF
J: TRBJ2-5
V: TRBV20-1
size: few
D: TRBD1

DNA: TGTGCCAGCAGTGAATCTAGGAACACCGGGGAGCTGTTTTTT
CDR3: CASSESRNTGELFF
J: TRBJ2-2
V: TRBV25-1
size: few
D: NA

DNA: TGTGCCAGCAGTGGTCCGGGACACGGACCCTACGAGCAGTACTTC
CDR3: CASSGPGHGPYEQYF
J: TRBJ2-7
V: TRBV6-1
size: NA
D: NA

DNA: TGTGCCAGCAGCTTACAACAGGGATCCTACGAGCAGTACTTC
CDR3: CASSLQQGSYEQYF
J: TRBJ2-7
V: TRBV7-8
size: NA
D: NA

DNA: TGTGCCAGCAGCGTAGGGAACAGGGAGTACAATGAGCAGTTCTTC
CDR3: CASSVGNREYNEQFF
J: TRBJ2-1
V: TRBV9
size: NA
D: NA

DNA: TGTGCCAGCAGCTTAACACCAGCGTCCTACGAGCAGTACTTC
CDR3: CASSLTPASYEQYF
J: TRBJ2-7
V: TRBV7-3
size: NA
D: NA

DNA: TGTGCCAGCAAGTCCGGGACAGGGGTAGGGAGCACTGAAGCTTTCTTT
CDR3: CASKSGTGVGSTEAFF
J: TRBJ1-1
V: TRBV28
size: NA
D: TRBD1

DNA: TGTGCCAGCAGTTCGACAGCAGCCGATTCACCCCTCCACTTT
CDR3: CASSSTAADSPLHF
J: TRBJ1-6
V: TRBV6-5
size: NA
D: NA

DNA: TGCAGCGTGGAACAGGGCGTGGGCACTGAAGCTTTCTTT
CDR3: CSVEQGVGTEAFF
J: TRBJ1-1
V: TRBV29-1
size: NA
D: NA

DNA: TGTGCCAGCAGGACTGACCCAAGGGAAGCTTTCTTT
CDR3: CASRTDPREAFF
J: TRBJ1-1
V: TRBV6-5
size: NA
D: NA

DNA: TGTGCCAGCTCACCCCAGGAGGTCGGCAATGAGCAGTTCTTC
CDR3: CASSPQEVGNEQFF
J: TRBJ2-1
V: TRBV18
size: NA
D: NA

DNA: TGTGCCAGCAGTGGCCGACAAGGACAAGGGGCTGAAGCTTTCTTT
CDR3: CASSGRQGQGAEAFF
J: TRBJ1-1
V: TRBV7-9
size: NA
D: NA

DNA: TGTGCCAGCAGTTTGGTGCAAGGGGGTGGTCCCGGGGAGCTGTTTTTT
CDR3: CASSLVQGGGPGELFF
J: TRBJ2-2
V: TRBV5-4
size: NA
D: NA

DNA: TGTGCCAGCAGTTTGACAGGCTATGGCTACACCTTC
CDR3: CASSLTGYGYTF
J: TRBJ1-2
V: TRBV28
size: NA
D: NA

DNA: TGTGCCAGCAGTGAATACCGTGACAATGAGCAGTTCTTC
CDR3: CASSEYRDNEQFF
J: TRBJ2-1
V: TRBV25-1
size: few
D: NA

DNA: TGTGCCTGGAGTGAGGGCGGGAGTAGCAATGAGCAGTTCTTC
CDR3: CAWSEGGSSNEQFF
J: TRBJ2-1
V: TRBV30
size: NA
D: TRBD2

DNA: TGTGCCAGCAACGCCTATCTCCAAGAGACCCAGTACTTC
CDR3: CASNAYLQETQYF
J: TRBJ2-5
V: TRBV7-2
size: few
D: NA

DNA: TGCAGCGTTGGCTCGCGGGCCTACACAGATACGCAGTATTTT
CDR3: CSVGSRAYTDTQYF
J: TRBJ2-3
V: TRBV29-1
size: NA
D: NA

DNA: TGTGCCAGCAGTTTGTACAGGATTAATTCACCCCTCCACTTT
CDR3: CASSLYRINSPLHF
J: TRBJ1-6
V: TRBV28
size: NA
D: NA

DNA: TGTGCCAGCAGTTCTCCCGGGACAGGGTACTCCTACGAGCAGTACTTC
CDR3: CASSSPGTGYSYEQYF
J: TRBJ2-7
V: TRBV28
size: few
D: TRBD1

DNA: TGTGCCAGCAGCTTCCCCGATCAGCCCCAGCATTTT
CDR3: CASSFPDQPQHF
J: TRBJ1-5
V: TRBV7-2
size: few
D: NA

DNA: TGCAGCGTTGTGAATAGCTACGAGCAGTACTTC
CDR3: CSVVNSYEQYF
J: TRBJ2-7
V: TRBV29-1
size: few
D: NA

DNA: TGTGCCAGCAGTCCCGGGACAGCTAACTATGGCTACACCTTC
CDR3: CASSPGTANYGYTF
J: TRBJ1-2
V: TRBV28
size: few
D: TRBD1

DNA: TGTGCCAGCAGCTTTGACAGGGACCTCACTGAAGCTTTCTTT
CDR3: CASSFDRDLTEAFF
J: TRBJ1-1
V: TRBV5-4
size: NA
D: TRBD1

DNA: TGTGCCAGCAGAAAGGGACTACCCCTAGAGACCCAGTACTTC
CDR3: CASRKGLPLETQYF
J: TRBJ2-5
V: TRBV2
size: NA
D: TRBD2